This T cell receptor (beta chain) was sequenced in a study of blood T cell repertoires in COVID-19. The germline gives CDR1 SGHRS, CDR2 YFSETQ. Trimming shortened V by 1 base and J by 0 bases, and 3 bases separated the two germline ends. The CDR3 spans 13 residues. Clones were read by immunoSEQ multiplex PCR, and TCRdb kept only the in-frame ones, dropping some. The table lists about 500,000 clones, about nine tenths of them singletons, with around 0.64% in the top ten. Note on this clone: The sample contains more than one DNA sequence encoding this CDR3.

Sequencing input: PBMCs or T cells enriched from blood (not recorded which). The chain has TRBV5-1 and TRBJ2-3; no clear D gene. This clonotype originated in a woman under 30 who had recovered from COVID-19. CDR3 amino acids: CASSLTSTDTQYF. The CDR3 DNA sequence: TGCGCCAGCAGCTTGACAAGCACAGATACGCAGTATTTT. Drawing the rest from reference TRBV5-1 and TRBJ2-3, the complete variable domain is KAGVTQTPRYLIKTRGQQVTLSCSPISGHRSVSWYQQTPGQGLQFLFEYFSETQRNKGNFPGRFSGRQFSNSRSEMNVSTLELGDSALYLCASSLTSTDTQYFGPGTRLTVL.